This record looks at one T cell receptor (beta chain) sequence and its context. Its antigen is unidentified. Primers for the PCR totalled 60 Vbeta and 13 Jbeta. The table came from immunoSEQ multiplex PCR; TCRdb's copy has only in-frame clones and leaves some out. The sample consists of about 200,000 clones, around 79% of them appearing once. CDR1 is SGDLS, CDR2 YYNGEE, per germline. Trimming pared 4 bases from V and 7 bases from J, leaving 15 bases between. The CDR3 is made up of 13 amino acids. The sample is drawn from a study of cytomegalovirus exposure and HLA in healthy donors. Whole-study findings and limits: Specific recognition of CMV antigens was confirmed in vitro for three chains (all CMV-associated).

This clonotype was obtained from a male donor in good health and CMV-seropositive. The chain employs TRBV9 and TRBJ2-7; no clear D gene. Sample: PBMCs. CDR3 in amino acids: CASSSYSMSEQYF. The CDR3 region has the DNA TGTGCCAGCAGCTCCTACTCCATGAGTGAGCAGTACTTC.